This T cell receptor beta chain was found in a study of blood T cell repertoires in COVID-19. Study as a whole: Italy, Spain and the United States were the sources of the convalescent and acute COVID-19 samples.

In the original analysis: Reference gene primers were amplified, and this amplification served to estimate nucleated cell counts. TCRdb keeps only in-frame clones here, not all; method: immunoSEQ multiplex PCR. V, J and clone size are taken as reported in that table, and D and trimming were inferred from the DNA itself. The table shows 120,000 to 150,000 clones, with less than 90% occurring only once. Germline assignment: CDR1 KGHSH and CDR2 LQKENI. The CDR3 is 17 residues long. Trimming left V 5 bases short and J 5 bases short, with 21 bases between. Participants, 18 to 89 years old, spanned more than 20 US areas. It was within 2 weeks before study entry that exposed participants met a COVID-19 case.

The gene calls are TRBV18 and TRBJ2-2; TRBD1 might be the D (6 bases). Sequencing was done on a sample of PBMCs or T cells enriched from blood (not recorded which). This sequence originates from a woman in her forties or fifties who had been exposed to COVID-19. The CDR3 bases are TGTGCCAGCTCATTAACTCGACGGGACACCTTAACCGGGGAGCTGTTTTTT. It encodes CASSLTRRDTLTGELFF.